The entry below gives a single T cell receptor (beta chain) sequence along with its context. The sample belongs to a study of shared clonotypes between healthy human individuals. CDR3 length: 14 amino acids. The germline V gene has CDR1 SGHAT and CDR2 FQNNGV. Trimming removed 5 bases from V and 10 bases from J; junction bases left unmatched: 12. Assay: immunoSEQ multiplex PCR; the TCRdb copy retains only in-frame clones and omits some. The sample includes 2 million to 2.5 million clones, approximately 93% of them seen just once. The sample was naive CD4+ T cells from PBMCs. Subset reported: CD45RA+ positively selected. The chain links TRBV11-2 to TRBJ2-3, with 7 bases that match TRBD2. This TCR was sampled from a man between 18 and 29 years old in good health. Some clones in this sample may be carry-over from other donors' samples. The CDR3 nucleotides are TGTGCCAGCAGCCGCACTAGCGCGGCTAACGCGCAGTATTTT. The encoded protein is CASSRTSAANAQYF.